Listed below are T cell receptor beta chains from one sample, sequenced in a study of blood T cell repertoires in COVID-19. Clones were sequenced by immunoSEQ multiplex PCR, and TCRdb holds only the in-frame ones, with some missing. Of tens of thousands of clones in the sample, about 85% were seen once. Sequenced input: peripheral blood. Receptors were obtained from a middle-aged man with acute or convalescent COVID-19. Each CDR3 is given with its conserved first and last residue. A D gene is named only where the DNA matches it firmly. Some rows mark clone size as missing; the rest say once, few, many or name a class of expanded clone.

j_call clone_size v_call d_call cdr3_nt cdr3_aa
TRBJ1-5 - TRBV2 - TGTGCCAGCAGTGAAGCAGCGGGGTATTGGGGGTATAGCAATCAGCCCCAGCATTTT CASSEAAGYWGYSNQPQHF
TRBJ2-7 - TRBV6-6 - TGTGCCAGCAGTGGGGGGAGCTCCTACGAGCAGTACTTC CASSGGSSYEQYF
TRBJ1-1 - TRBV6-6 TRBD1 TGTGCCAGCAGCAAACAGGGGTTGGGCACTGAAGCTTTCTTT CASSKQGLGTEAFF
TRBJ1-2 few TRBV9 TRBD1 TGTGCCAGCAGCGTAGGGGACAGCAACTATGGCTACACCTTC CASSVGDSNYGYTF
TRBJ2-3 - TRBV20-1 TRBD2 TGCAGTGCTAGTCGGAGACTAGCGGGAGCGGATACGCAGTATTTT CSASRRLAGADTQYF
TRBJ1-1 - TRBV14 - TGTGCCAGCAGCCAAGATTATGGAACAGCCGGGGGCACTGAAGCTTTCTTT CASSQDYGTAGGTEAFF
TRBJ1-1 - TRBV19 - TGTGCCAGTAGAAGGACAGCTACTGAAGCTTTCTTT CASRRTATEAFF
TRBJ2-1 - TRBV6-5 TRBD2 TGTGCCAGCAGTTACACCCCGACTAGCTGGAGCAATGAGCAGTTCTTC CASSYTPTSWSNEQFF
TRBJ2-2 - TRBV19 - TGTGCCAGTAGAGTTTGGGCCACGTCCACCGGGGAGCTGTTTTTT CASRVWATSTGELFF
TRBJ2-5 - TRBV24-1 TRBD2 TGTGCCACCAGTGAAATTAGCGGGGGATTAGAGACCCAGTACTTC CATSEISGGLETQYF
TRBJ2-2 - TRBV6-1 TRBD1 TGTGCCAGCAGTGAGGAGGACAGGGGGATAAGGGAGCTGTTTTTT CASSEEDRGIRELFF
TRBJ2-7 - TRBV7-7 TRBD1 TGTGCTAGCAGCCCCAGTGCGACCGGGACAGGGGGCGAGCAGTACTTC CASSPSATGTGGEQYF
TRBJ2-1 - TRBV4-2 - TGTGCCAGCAGCCAAGTTACGGGAGAGGGAAATGAGCAGTTCTTC CASSQVTGEGNEQFF
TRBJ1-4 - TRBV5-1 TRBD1 TGCGCCAGCAGCTCCGGACAGGGGAATGAAAAACTGTTTTTT CASSSGQGNEKLFF
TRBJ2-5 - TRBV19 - TGTGCCAGTAGTGCCGGTAGGGCAGGGGAGACCCAGTACTTC CASSAGRAGETQYF
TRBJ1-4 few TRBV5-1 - TGCGCCAGCAGCTTGAATGGGGTGGGAGGTGAAAAACTGTTTTTT CASSLNGVGGEKLFF
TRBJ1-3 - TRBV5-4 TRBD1 TGTGCCAGCAGCCCACAGGGGACTGGAAACACCATATATTTT CASSPQGTGNTIYF
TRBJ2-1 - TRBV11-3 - TGTGCCAGCAGCTTTCGGGGGAGTCACAATGAGCAGTTCTTC CASSFRGSHNEQFF
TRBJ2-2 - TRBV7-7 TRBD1 TGTGCCAGCAGCCCCGACAGGGGATCCGGGGAGCTGTTTTTT CASSPDRGSGELFF
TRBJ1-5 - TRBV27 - TGTGCCAGCAGGCCCCAGGGCAATCAGCCCCAGCATTTT CASRPQGNQPQHF
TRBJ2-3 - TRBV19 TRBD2 TGTGCCAGTAGTATGAGGACTAGCGGGGGGCACACAGATACGCAGTATTTT CASSMRTSGGHTDTQYF
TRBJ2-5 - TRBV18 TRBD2 TGTGCCAGCTCACCACCCGGGCCGGGGGGTGCTCAAGAGACCCAGTACTTC CASSPPGPGGAQETQYF
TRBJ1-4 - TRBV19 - TGTGCCAGTAACTCACTCGCAACTAATGAAAAACTGTTTTTT CASNSLATNEKLFF
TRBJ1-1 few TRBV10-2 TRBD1 TGCGCCAGCAGTGATTCACTTGGGACAGGGGTGAACACTGAAGCTTTCTTT CASSDSLGTGVNTEAFF
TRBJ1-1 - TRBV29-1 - TGCAGCGTTGATCCGGGGAGGAACACTGAAGCTTTCTTT CSVDPGRNTEAFF
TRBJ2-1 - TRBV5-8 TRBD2 TGTGCCAGCAGCTCCGGGACTAGCGACCCTTCCTACAATGAGCAGTTCTTC CASSSGTSDPSYNEQFF
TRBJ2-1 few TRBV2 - TGTGCCAGCAGTGACAGGGTGGGTGAGCAGTTCTTC CASSDRVGEQFF
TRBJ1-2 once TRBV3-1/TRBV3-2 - TGTGCCAGCAGCCAAGATTTGGAGGGATTTCTTGCATATGGCTACACCTTC CASSQDLEGFLAYGYTF
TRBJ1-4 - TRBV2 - TGTGCCAGCCGAGCCCGTCGTGGTGAAAAACTGTTTTTT CASRARRGEKLFF
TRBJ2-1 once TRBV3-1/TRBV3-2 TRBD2 TGTGCCAGCAGCCAAGATCCTAGCGGGAGGGTCCACAATGAGCAGTTCTTC CASSQDPSGRVHNEQFF
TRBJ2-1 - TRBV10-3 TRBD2 TGTGCCATCAGCACTAGCGGGGGGGCGGATGAGCAGTTCTTC CAISTSGGADEQFF
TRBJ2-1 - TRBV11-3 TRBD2 TGTGCCAGCAGCTGGAGAGCGGGGGAGCAGTTCTTC CASSWRAGEQFF